Presented here are 21 T cell receptor beta chains from one specimen sequenced in a study of shared clonotypes between healthy human individuals. Generated by immunoSEQ multiplex PCR, the TCRdb table keeps only in-frame clones and is missing some. Of around 690,000 clones in the sample, less than 95% were seen once. Sequencing input: memory CD8+ T cells from PBMCs. Subset in this sample: CD45RO+ cells pooled with CCR7-negative TemRA cells. The receptors were sampled from a man aged 18 to 30 in good health. Some clones in this sample may be carry-over from other donors' samples.

The V gene is TRBV27, the J gene TRBJ1-1, with D uncertain. The CDR3 covers 13 residues. Germline lookup yields CDR1 MNHEY and CDR2 SMNVEV (reference sequence). Trimming took 3 bases from V and 8 from J, leaving 13 bases between them. The CDR3 protein is CASSFSRNSEAFF. The CDR3 DNA sequence: TGTGCCAGCAGTTTTAGTAGGAACTCAGAAGCTTTCTTT.

This rearrangement joins TRBV6-1 to TRBJ1-5; no definite D call. V was cut by 6 bases and J by 1 base, with 16 bases left in between. Germline CDR1 MNHNS, CDR2 SASEGT. The CDR3 sequence is 16 residues long. CDR3 sequence: CASSERRGGSNQPQHF. CDR3 coding DNA: TGTGCCAGCAGCGAACGGCGGGGAGGCAGCAATCAGCCCCAGCATTTT.

The chain joins TRBV27 to TRBJ2-7, with a tentative D call TRBD1 (6 bases). The ends were cut back, 1 base at V and 0 bases at J, with 16 bases in the middle. From germline, CDR1 is MNHEY and CDR2 SMNVEV (reference sequence). CDR3 length equals 17 residues. CDR3 nucleotide sequence: TGTGCCAGCAGTTTATTTCGCAGGGGCCCTAGCTCCTACGAGCAGTACTTC. As protein: CASSLFRRGPSSYEQYF.

The V gene is TRBV9, the J gene TRBJ2-7; 7 nucleotides line up with TRBD2. The CDR3 runs 17 residues. From germline, CDR1 is SGDLS and CDR2 YYNGEE. After removal of 0 bases from V and 5 bases from J, the junction contained 14 bases not matched to a gene. CDR3 sequence reads: CASSVDSFPREAHEQYF. Written as DNA, the CDR3 is TGTGCCAGCAGCGTAGACTCCTTCCCTCGGGAGGCCCACGAGCAGTACTTC.

CDR3 in amino acids: CASSYSSGVINYGYTF. CDR3 nucleotide sequence: TGTGCCAGCAGTTACTCGTCAGGGGTTATCAACTATGGCTACACCTTC. V usage is TRBV6-5 and J usage is TRBJ1-2; tentatively, D is TRBD1 (6 bases). There are 16 residues in the CDR3. Germline lookup yields CDR1 MNHEY and CDR2 SVGAGI. Trimming took off 0 bases at V and 2 bases at J, with 13 bases between the two ends.

The chain combines TRBV28 with TRBJ2-2; D possibly uses TRBD1 or TRBD2 (6 bases each). V was shortened by 4 bases and J by 3 bases, with 21 bases between the two germline ends. This CDR3 is 18 amino acids long. CDR1 and CDR2 (germline): MDHEN, SYDVKM. CDR3 protein: CASSSLGSEGGYTGELFF. CDR3 DNA: TGTGCCAGCAGTTCCCTGGGGTCTGAAGGGGGGTACACCGGGGAGCTGTTTTTT.

This CDR3 reads CASSQSNRGFSVAFF. CDR3 sequence (DNA): TGCGCCAGCAGCCAATCTAATAGGGGCTTTTCCGTAGCTTTCTTT. The chain employs TRBV4-1 and TRBJ1-1; TRBD1 might be the D (5 bases). The germline gives CDR1 MGHRA, CDR2 YSYEKL. The CDR3 consists of 15 residues. V shed 2 bases and J shed 10 bases, with 20 bases lying between them.

The chain employs TRBV18 and TRBJ1-2; weak D call: TRBD1 (5 bases). The CDR3 loop spans 16 amino acids. Germline-derived CDR1 and CDR2 are KGHSH and LQKENI. V lost 0 bases, J lost 5 bases, and 16 bases lay in between. For the CDR3, the DNA is TGTGCCAGCTCACCACCGAAAGGAGAGGGACCATATGGCTACACCTTC. Translation: CASSPPKGEGPYGYTF.

This chain joins TRBV13 and TRBJ2-3, with TRBD2 as a possible D gene (5 bases). CDR1 is PRHDT, CDR2 FYEKMQ, per germline (reference sequence). Trimming pared 4 bases from V and 6 bases from J, leaving 17 bases between. There are 15 residues in the CDR3. DNA of the CDR3: TGTGCCAGCAGCTCCCGGAGAGGGATTCTGGATACGCAGTATTTT. Amino acids: CASSSRRGILDTQYF.

The chain couples TRBV30 to TRBJ2-7, with D possibly called TRBD1 or TRBD2 (5 bases each). The CDR3 contains 15 residues. The V gene lost 4 bases and the J gene lost 6 bases, with 22 bases spanning the gap. Germline CDR1 reads GTSNPN; CDR2 reads SVGIG (reference sequence). CDR3: CAWTLPRGNWGEQYF. CDR3 DNA: TGTGCCTGGACCCTCCCCCGGGGCAACTGGGGCGAGCAGTACTTC.

The chain carries TRBV7-2 and TRBJ1-5; TRBD1 matches 8 bases. Per germline, CDR1 SGHTA and CDR2 FQGNSA. The trim removed 2 bases at V and 7 bases at J, leaving 7 bases unmatched. CDR3 size: 15 residues. The CDR3 DNA reads as TGTGCCAGCAGCTTATCGGCAGGGGGCTTGCAGCCCCAGCATTTT. Its translation: CASSLSAGGLQPQHF.

The rearrangement joins TRBV30 to TRBJ1-2, with D possibly TRBD1 on 6 matching bases. The CDR3 spans 12 residues. V lost 5 bases and J 2 bases, leaving 9 bases between the germline ends. The germline CDR1 and CDR2 sequences are GTSNPN and SVGIG (reference sequence). The CDR3 region is CAWSGANYGYTF. The CDR3 bases are TGTGCCTGGTCGGGGGCCAACTATGGCTACACCTTC.

This clone occurred many times. J is TRBJ2-7 and V is TRBV6-6, with D possibly matching TRBD1 (6 bases). Deletions cut 2 bases from V and 6 bases from J, with 8 bases between. The germline V gene encodes CDR1 MNHNY and CDR2 SVGAGI (reference sequence). The CDR3 is made up of 12 amino acids. CDR3 DNA: TGTGCCAGCAGTTACATGGGGGCCGAGCAGTACTTC. The encoded protein is CASSYMGAEQYF.

There are many counts of this clone. This sequence joins TRBV5-5 and TRBJ2-7; 8 positions agree with TRBD1. Trimming removed 3 bases from V and 4 bases from J; junction bases left unmatched: 3. Germline V lookup: CDR1 SGHKS, CDR2 YYEKEE (reference sequence). CDR3 size: 13 residues. The DNA of the CDR3 is TGTGCCAGCAGCTGGGACAGGAGGTACGAGCAGTACTTC. Translating gives CASSWDRRYEQYF.

The rearrangement links TRBV7-2 to TRBJ1-2; 8 bases agree with TRBD1. The J segment lost 4 bases and the V segment lost 4 bases, leaving 8 bases of the junction unmatched. Germline CDR1 and CDR2: SGHTA and FQGNSA. The CDR3 runs 15 residues. The chain's CDR3 is CASSYRDRRLYGYTF. CDR3 sequence (DNA): TGTGCCAGCAGCTACCGGGACAGGAGACTCTATGGCTACACCTTC.

The chain employs TRBV5-6 and TRBJ1-1, with D hard to call. Germline CDR1 SGHDT, CDR2 YYEEEE. Trimming stripped 3 bases from V and 8 bases from J, with 14 bases between. This CDR3 contains 13 residues. The chain's CDR3 is CASSSHGVREAFF. The CDR3 nucleotides read TGTGCCAGCAGCTCACATGGGGTACGGGAAGCTTTCTTT. The whole variable domain, remainder taken from reference TRBV5-6 and TRBJ1-1, is DAGVTQSPTHLIKTRGQQVTLRCSPKSGHDTVSWYQQALGQGPQFIFQYYEEEERQRGNFPDRFSGHQFPNYSSELNVNALLLGDSALYLCASSSHGVREAFFGQGTRLTVV.

The V gene is TRBV7-2, the J gene TRBJ2-3; TRBD2 agrees at 10 bases. The germline gives CDR1 SGHTA, CDR2 FQGNSA. This CDR3 is 18 amino acids long. J was trimmed by 5 bases and V by 5 bases; bases with no gene match: 16. The CDR3 DNA follows: TGTGCCAGCAGCCCCCTCCCCGGGCTAGCGGGAGAGGGAGATACGCAGTATTTT. It translates to CASSPLPGLAGEGDTQYF.

The chain has TRBV5-6 and TRBJ2-7; 11 nucleotides agree with TRBD2. Germline values: CDR1 SGHDT, CDR2 YYEEEE. This CDR3 spans 15 amino acids. Trimming removed 7 bases from V and 3 bases from J; junction bases left unmatched: 9. CDR3 nucleotide sequence: TGTGCCAGCGTCTCAGGCGGGACTAGCGGCTACGAGCAGTACTTC. Its protein is CASVSGGTSGYEQYF.

Details on this clone: This sequence may be a read error, since a much larger clone differs from it by one base. V usage is TRBV7-6 and J usage is TRBJ1-1; D remains ambiguous. V lost 4 bases, J lost 3 bases, and 3 bases lay in between. CDR3 length: 11 amino acids. Germline CDR1 reads SGHVS; CDR2 reads FNYEAQ. The chain's CDR3 is CASSSYTEAFF. The DNA of the CDR3 is TGTGCCAGCAGCTCATACACTGAAGCTTTCTTT. The full variable domain, its missing parts supplied by reference TRBV7-6 and TRBJ1-1, is GAGVSQSPRYKVTKRGQDVALRCDPISGHVSLYWYRQALGQGPEFLTYFNYEAQQDKSGLPNDRFSAERPEGSISTLTIQRTEQRDSAMYRCASSSYTEAFFGQGTRLTVV.

The chain has TRBV27 and TRBJ1-5, with 10 positions matching TRBD1. Looked up from germline, CDR1 is MNHEY and CDR2 is SMNVEV (reference sequence). Losses at the gene ends were 8 bases for V and 6 bases for J; bases not matched to a gene: 7. The CDR3 totals 14 residues. The CDR3 DNA follows: TGTGCCAGCGGCCGGGACAGGGGTTTTCAGCCCCAGCATTTT. As protein: CASGRDRGFQPQHF.

The V call is TRBV27, the J call TRBJ1-1, with 7 positions matching TRBD1. Germline V gene sequence: CDR1 MNHEY, CDR2 SMNVEV (reference sequence). The CDR3 covers 16 residues. Trimming cost V 3 bases and J 0 bases; bases outside gene matches: 7. CDR3 DNA: TGTGCCAGCAGTTTCTCCAGGGGGGATATGAACACTGAAGCTTTCTTT. Encoded protein: CASSFSRGDMNTEAFF.